This T cell receptor beta chain was identified in a study of blood T cell repertoires in COVID-19. Study-level background: There were acute and convalescent COVID-19 samples, and they came from the United States, Italy and Spain. T cells, B-cell-depleted T cells, or PBMCs supplied cDNA or gDNA.

In the original workflow: How many nucleated cells were present was estimated from reference gene primer amplification. Clones were read by immunoSEQ multiplex PCR, and TCRdb kept only the in-frame ones, dropping some. D and trimming were read from the DNA, whereas the V and J calls and clone size are those reported in that table. The sample records 150,000 to 200,000 clones, about 74% being singletons. In germline, CDR1 is KGHSH, CDR2 LQKENI. This CDR3 spans 16 amino acids. With 2 bases clipped from V and 4 bases from J, the junction kept 7 bases outside the gene matches. The receptor was derived from a man aged 60-69 years with acute or convalescent COVID-19. Material for sequencing was peripheral blood. The chain has TRBV18 and TRBJ2-5; 10 bases are a match to TRBD1. Written as DNA, the CDR3 is TGTGCCAGCTCACCAAGGGGACAGGGGAGAGGAGAGACCCAGTACTTC. Its protein product is CASSPRGQGRGETQYF.